These T cell receptor beta chains were read from a single sample in a study of shared clonotypes between healthy human individuals. Profiling relied on immunoSEQ multiplex PCR, and the TCRdb table lists in-frame clones only, not all of them. Here the sample spans over 400,000 clones, 70% to 85% being singletons. Sequenced material: PBMCs. The receptors shown here come from a woman in her thirties or forties in good health. Some clones in this sample may be carry-over from other donors' samples. Each CDR3 is given with its conserved first and last residue. Fields, in order: V gene, clone size, J gene, D gene, CDR3 DNA, CDR3 protein. The D gene is left open where the match is weak. Some rows mark clone size as missing; the rest say once, few, many or name a class of expanded clone.

v_gene: TRBV12-5
abundance: .
j_gene: TRBJ2-1
d_gene: TRBD2
CDR3nt: TGTGCTAGTGCCATAGGGACTAGCTCCTACAATGAGCAGTTCTTC
CDR3aa: CASAIGTSSYNEQFF

v_gene: TRBV9
abundance: .
j_gene: TRBJ2-1
d_gene: TRBD2
CDR3nt: TGTGCCAGCAGCGTAGATAGGACTAGCGCGAATGAGCAGTTCTTC
CDR3aa: CASSVDRTSANEQFF

v_gene: TRBV6-1
abundance: .
j_gene: TRBJ1-6
d_gene: .
CDR3nt: TGTGCCAGCAGTGAGCCTCGGAGCGGGCCGTCACCCCTCCACTTT
CDR3aa: CASSEPRSGPSPLHF

v_gene: TRBV28
abundance: .
j_gene: TRBJ2-7
d_gene: .
CDR3nt: TGTGCCAGCGGCGCCCATTCCTACGAGCAGTACTTC
CDR3aa: CASGAHSYEQYF

v_gene: TRBV27
abundance: few
j_gene: TRBJ1-4
d_gene: .
CDR3nt: TGTGCCAGCAGTTTCTCGGGGTTTGAAAAACTGTTTTTT
CDR3aa: CASSFSGFEKLFF

v_gene: TRBV5-4
abundance: few
j_gene: TRBJ1-1
d_gene: .
CDR3nt: TGTGCCAGCAGCTTGGGAAGTTTTGGGGACACTGAAGCTTTCTTT
CDR3aa: CASSLGSFGDTEAFF

v_gene: TRBV11-3
abundance: .
j_gene: TRBJ2-7
d_gene: .
CDR3nt: TGTGCCAGCAGCTCAGACTCGGAGGCCTACGAGCAGTACTTC
CDR3aa: CASSSDSEAYEQYF

v_gene: TRBV19
abundance: .
j_gene: TRBJ2-1
d_gene: TRBD2
CDR3nt: TGTGCCAGTCGACTAGCGGGCATGGATGAGCAGTTCTTC
CDR3aa: CASRLAGMDEQFF

v_gene: TRBV19
abundance: .
j_gene: TRBJ2-1
d_gene: TRBD2
CDR3nt: TGTGCCAGTAGTACGGGAGGGTCTGGGAATGAGCAGTTCTTC
CDR3aa: CASSTGGSGNEQFF

v_gene: TRBV7-9
abundance: once
j_gene: TRBJ2-5
d_gene: .
CDR3nt: TGTGCCAGCAGCTTAGATACCCCCCGAGGGGAGACCCAGTACTTC
CDR3aa: CASSLDTPRGETQYF

v_gene: TRBV2
abundance: .
j_gene: TRBJ2-3
d_gene: .
CDR3nt: TGTGCCAGCGGGTCTGGCACAGATACGCAGTATTTT
CDR3aa: CASGSGTDTQYF

v_gene: TRBV15
abundance: few
j_gene: TRBJ2-3
d_gene: TRBD2
CDR3nt: TGTGCCACCAGCAGAGAGAGGACTAGCGGGAGAAATACGCAGTATTTT
CDR3aa: CATSRERTSGRNTQYF

v_gene: TRBV16
abundance: .
j_gene: TRBJ1-1
d_gene: .
CDR3nt: TGTGCCAGCAGCCCCCAGGGTGGCACTGAAGCTTTCTTT
CDR3aa: CASSPQGGTEAFF

v_gene: TRBV30
abundance: .
j_gene: TRBJ2-7
d_gene: TRBD2
CDR3nt: TGTGCCTGGAGAAAAGGGACTAGCCCCTACGAGCAGTACTTC
CDR3aa: CAWRKGTSPYEQYF

v_gene: TRBV7-3
abundance: .
j_gene: TRBJ2-3
d_gene: .
CDR3nt: TGTGCCAGCAGCTTAAACCCTAGCACAGATACGCAGTATTTT
CDR3aa: CASSLNPSTDTQYF

v_gene: TRBV27
abundance: .
j_gene: TRBJ2-3
d_gene: TRBD2
CDR3nt: TGTGCCAGCAGAGTTAGCGGGAGGCCAGATACGCAGTATTTT
CDR3aa: CASRVSGRPDTQYF

v_gene: TRBV7-3
abundance: .
j_gene: TRBJ2-1
d_gene: .
CDR3nt: TGTGCCAGCGCTAGGCAGGGTGAGGTCAATGAGCAGTTCTTC
CDR3aa: CASARQGEVNEQFF

v_gene: TRBV20-1
abundance: .
j_gene: TRBJ2-7
d_gene: .
CDR3nt: TGCAGTGCTCCATTACTCGAGGAGCAGTACTTC
CDR3aa: CSAPLLEEQYF

v_gene: TRBV19
abundance: .
j_gene: TRBJ1-3
d_gene: .
CDR3nt: TGTGCCAGCGCGACAGACGGAAACACCATATATTTT
CDR3aa: CASATDGNTIYF

v_gene: TRBV5-1
abundance: once
j_gene: TRBJ1-4
d_gene: TRBD1
CDR3nt: TGCGCCAGCAGCTTGGGGCCACAGGGGACGGCAACTAATGAAAAACTGTTTTTT
CDR3aa: CASSLGPQGTATNEKLFF

v_gene: TRBV5-1
abundance: .
j_gene: TRBJ2-3
d_gene: .
CDR3nt: TGCGCCAGCAGCACTGGGGGCGGGGGCACAGATACGCAGTATTTT
CDR3aa: CASSTGGGGTDTQYF

v_gene: TRBV10-3
abundance: once
j_gene: TRBJ2-5
d_gene: TRBD2
CDR3nt: TGTGCCATCAGTGCCGGTACTAGCGGGCAAGGTGGGACCCAGTACTTC
CDR3aa: CAISAGTSGQGGTQYF

v_gene: TRBV4-1
abundance: few
j_gene: TRBJ1-2
d_gene: TRBD1
CDR3nt: TGCGCCAGCAGCCCGACAGGGGGACACGGCTACACCTTC
CDR3aa: CASSPTGGHGYTF

v_gene: TRBV19
abundance: .
j_gene: TRBJ2-3
d_gene: TRBD2
CDR3nt: TGTGCCAGTAGCACCCAGGGACTAGCGGAACACACAGATACGCAGTATTTT
CDR3aa: CASSTQGLAEHTDTQYF

v_gene: TRBV6-1
abundance: .
j_gene: TRBJ2-7
d_gene: .
CDR3nt: TGTGCCAGCAGTGTTGGACATCCTACCTACGAGCAGTACTTC
CDR3aa: CASSVGHPTYEQYF

v_gene: TRBV27
abundance: .
j_gene: TRBJ1-2
d_gene: TRBD1
CDR3nt: TGTGCCAGCAGTCCACGGATACAGGGGCATGGCTACACCTTC
CDR3aa: CASSPRIQGHGYTF

v_gene: TRBV18
abundance: .
j_gene: TRBJ2-1
d_gene: .
CDR3nt: TGTGCCAGCTCACCACCGTTGGGGCCGGGCAATGAGCAGTTCTTC
CDR3aa: CASSPPLGPGNEQFF

v_gene: TRBV7-8
abundance: few
j_gene: TRBJ1-6
d_gene: .
CDR3nt: TGTGCCAGCAGCTTACAGGCACGGGGGGATTCACCCCTCCACTTT
CDR3aa: CASSLQARGDSPLHF

v_gene: TRBV5-1
abundance: .
j_gene: TRBJ1-2
d_gene: TRBD1
CDR3nt: TGCGCCAGCAGCGAGGGACAGGGCCCTAGTGGCTACACCTTC
CDR3aa: CASSEGQGPSGYTF

v_gene: TRBV28
abundance: .
j_gene: TRBJ2-7
d_gene: .
CDR3nt: TGTGCCAGCAGTTTTAGGTACGGACCCTACGAGCAGTACTTC
CDR3aa: CASSFRYGPYEQYF

v_gene: TRBV7-2
abundance: .
j_gene: TRBJ2-5
d_gene: .
CDR3nt: TGTGCCAGCAGCTTAGGCGGGACGGCGGGTGAGACCCAGTACTTC
CDR3aa: CASSLGGTAGETQYF

v_gene: TRBV29-1
abundance: .
j_gene: TRBJ1-1
d_gene: .
CDR3nt: TGCAGCGTTGAAGTCCCCAGACACACTGAAGCTTTCTTT
CDR3aa: CSVEVPRHTEAFF

v_gene: TRBV7-8
abundance: .
j_gene: TRBJ1-2
d_gene: .
CDR3nt: TGTGCCAGCAGCTTTGCAGGGAGGCGCGGCTACACCTTC
CDR3aa: CASSFAGRRGYTF

v_gene: TRBV27
abundance: .
j_gene: TRBJ1-2
d_gene: TRBD1
CDR3nt: TGTGCCAGCAGTCCACAGGGGCCCGAGTATGGCTACACCTTC
CDR3aa: CASSPQGPEYGYTF

v_gene: TRBV4-1
abundance: many
j_gene: TRBJ2-3
d_gene: TRBD2
CDR3nt: TGCGCCAGCAGCCAAGCCCGGGGCGGGAGGGCCAAGTATTTT
CDR3aa: CASSQARGGRAKYF

v_gene: TRBV19
abundance: .
j_gene: TRBJ2-1
d_gene: TRBD2
CDR3nt: TGTGCCAGTAGTATAGTACTAGCGGGCCCAGCGTTCTTC
CDR3aa: CASSIVLAGPAFF

v_gene: TRBV7-3
abundance: .
j_gene: TRBJ1-1
d_gene: .
CDR3nt: TGTGCCAGCAGGGGGGGCCCTAACACTGAAGCTTTCTTT
CDR3aa: CASRGGPNTEAFF

v_gene: TRBV4-2
abundance: few
j_gene: TRBJ2-7
d_gene: TRBD1
CDR3nt: TGTGCCAGCAGCCAAGAAAGGACAGGGGATCATTCCTACGAGCAGTACTTC
CDR3aa: CASSQERTGDHSYEQYF

v_gene: TRBV5-1
abundance: .
j_gene: TRBJ2-5
d_gene: .
CDR3nt: TGCGCCAGCAGCTTGCAGGGCCGGGGAGAGACCCAGTACTTC
CDR3aa: CASSLQGRGETQYF

v_gene: TRBV7-9
abundance: .
j_gene: TRBJ2-1
d_gene: .
CDR3nt: TGTGCCAGCAGCTTTCCCTACTCCTACAATGAGCAGTTCTTC
CDR3aa: CASSFPYSYNEQFF

v_gene: TRBV6-6
abundance: .
j_gene: TRBJ2-2
d_gene: TRBD1
CDR3nt: TGTGCCAGCAGCCCCGGGACAGGGGCGACCGGGGAGCTGTTTTTT
CDR3aa: CASSPGTGATGELFF

v_gene: TRBV29-1
abundance: few
j_gene: TRBJ1-5
d_gene: .
CDR3nt: TGCAGCGTTCGGTCAGGAGATCAGCCCCAGCATTTT
CDR3aa: CSVRSGDQPQHF

v_gene: TRBV10-3
abundance: .
j_gene: TRBJ2-5
d_gene: TRBD2
CDR3nt: TGTGCCATCAGCCGGGGGAGCGGGGAACAAGAGACCCAGTACTTC
CDR3aa: CAISRGSGEQETQYF

v_gene: TRBV5-1
abundance: .
j_gene: TRBJ2-1
d_gene: TRBD1
CDR3nt: TGCGCCAGCAGCTCCGGGACAGGGTCCTACAATGAGCAGTTCTTC
CDR3aa: CASSSGTGSYNEQFF

v_gene: TRBV11-2
abundance: few
j_gene: TRBJ2-7
d_gene: TRBD1
CDR3nt: TGTGCCAGCAGCTTAGGGACAGGGGGATCTTTTGAGCAGTACTTC
CDR3aa: CASSLGTGGSFEQYF

v_gene: TRBV28
abundance: once
j_gene: TRBJ2-3
d_gene: .
CDR3nt: TGTGCCAGCAGTTCGCCTAGCACAGATACGCAGTATTTT
CDR3aa: CASSSPSTDTQYF

v_gene: TRBV19
abundance: .
j_gene: TRBJ1-1
d_gene: .
CDR3nt: TGTGCCAGTAGTGTCACAGGGACGGGCACTGAAGCTTTCTTT
CDR3aa: CASSVTGTGTEAFF

v_gene: TRBV5-8
abundance: .
j_gene: TRBJ1-1
d_gene: .
CDR3nt: TGTGCCAGCAGCTTGGACTGGCGAGGGGGGGCGGAAGCTTTCTTT
CDR3aa: CASSLDWRGGAEAFF

v_gene: TRBV29-1
abundance: .
j_gene: TRBJ2-6
d_gene: .
CDR3nt: TGCAGCGCAGGGATGTCCGGGGCCAACGTCCTGACTTTC
CDR3aa: CSAGMSGANVLTF

v_gene: TRBV5-6
abundance: .
j_gene: TRBJ2-5
d_gene: .
CDR3nt: TGTGCCAGCAGCTTATTGGGGCCCCAGACTCCTGTGTCAGCCCAGTACTTC
CDR3aa: CASSLLGPQTPVSAQYF

v_gene: TRBV7-9
abundance: .
j_gene: TRBJ2-5
d_gene: .
CDR3nt: TGTGCCAGCAGCACCGGTGGGGTTCAAGAGACCCAGTACTTC
CDR3aa: CASSTGGVQETQYF

v_gene: TRBV7-9
abundance: .
j_gene: TRBJ1-1
d_gene: .
CDR3nt: TGTGCCAGCAGCTTCCCCCTCTTGAACACTGAAGCTTTCTTT
CDR3aa: CASSFPLLNTEAFF

v_gene: TRBV5-5
abundance: .
j_gene: TRBJ2-7
d_gene: .
CDR3nt: TGTGCCAGCAGCTTATGGGGGCTCGACGAGCAGTACTTC
CDR3aa: CASSLWGLDEQYF

v_gene: TRBV2
abundance: .
j_gene: TRBJ2-1
d_gene: .
CDR3nt: TGTGCCAGCAGTGTAGAGGCGAGGATTTCCTACAATGAGCAGTTCTTC
CDR3aa: CASSVEARISYNEQFF

v_gene: TRBV4-2
abundance: .
j_gene: TRBJ2-3
d_gene: TRBD2
CDR3nt: TGTGCCAGCAGCCCGACTAGCGGGAGGATCACAGATACGCAGTATTTT
CDR3aa: CASSPTSGRITDTQYF

v_gene: TRBV7-9
abundance: .
j_gene: TRBJ1-2
d_gene: .
CDR3nt: TGTGCCAGCAGCTTGCAGGTTGGGGGATACGGCTACACCTTC
CDR3aa: CASSLQVGGYGYTF